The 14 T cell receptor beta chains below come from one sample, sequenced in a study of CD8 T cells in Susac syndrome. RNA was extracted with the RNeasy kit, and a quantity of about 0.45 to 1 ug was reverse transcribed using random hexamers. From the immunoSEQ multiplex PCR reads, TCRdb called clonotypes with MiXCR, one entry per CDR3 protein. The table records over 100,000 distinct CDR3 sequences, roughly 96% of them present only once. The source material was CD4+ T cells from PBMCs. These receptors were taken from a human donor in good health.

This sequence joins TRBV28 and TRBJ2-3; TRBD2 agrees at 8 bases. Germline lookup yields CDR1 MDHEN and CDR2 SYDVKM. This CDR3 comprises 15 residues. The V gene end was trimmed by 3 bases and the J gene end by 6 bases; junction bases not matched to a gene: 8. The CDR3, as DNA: TGTGCCAGCAGTTTCAAGCGGGGGCAATCGGATACGCAGTATTTT. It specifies CASSFKRGQSDTQYF.

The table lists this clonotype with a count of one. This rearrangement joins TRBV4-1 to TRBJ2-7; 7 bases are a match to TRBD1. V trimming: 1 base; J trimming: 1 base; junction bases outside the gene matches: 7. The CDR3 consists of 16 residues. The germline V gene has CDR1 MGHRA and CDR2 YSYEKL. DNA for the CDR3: TGCGCCAGCAGCCAAGCCCCCACAGGGGCTTCCTACGAGCAGTACTTC. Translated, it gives CASSQAPTGASYEQYF.

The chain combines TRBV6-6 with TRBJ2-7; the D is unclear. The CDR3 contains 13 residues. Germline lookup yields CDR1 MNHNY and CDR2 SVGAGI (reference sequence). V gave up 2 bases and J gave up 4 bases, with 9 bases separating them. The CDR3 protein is CASSYNEAYEQYF. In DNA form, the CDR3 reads TGTGCCAGCAGTTACAATGAGGCATACGAGCAGTACTTC.

The CDR3 DNA reads TGTGCCAGCAGCCAAGGGACTATACCGGGGGCCCCTTACGAGCAGTACTTC. This gives the protein CASSQGTIPGAPYEQYF. The chain employs TRBV3-1 and TRBJ2-7; D might be TRBD1 or TRBD2, each matching 6 bases. Germline lookup yields CDR1 LGHDT and CDR2 YNNKEL (reference sequence). This CDR3 spans 17 amino acids. V was clipped by 1 base and J by 4 bases, with 20 bases between them.

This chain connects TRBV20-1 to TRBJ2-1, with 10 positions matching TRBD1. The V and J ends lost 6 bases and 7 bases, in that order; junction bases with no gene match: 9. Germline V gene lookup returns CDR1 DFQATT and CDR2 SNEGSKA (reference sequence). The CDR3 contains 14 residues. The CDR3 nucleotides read TGCAGTGCGCCGGGGACAGGGGATTCAAATGAGCAGTTCTTC. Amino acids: CSAPGTGDSNEQFF.

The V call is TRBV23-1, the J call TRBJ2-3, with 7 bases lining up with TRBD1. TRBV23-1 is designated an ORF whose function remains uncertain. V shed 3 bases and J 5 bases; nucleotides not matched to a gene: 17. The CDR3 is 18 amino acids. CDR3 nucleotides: TGCGCCAGCAGTCATCTTGGGACAGTCTTTTCGGGGAAAGATACGCAGTATTTT. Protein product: CASSHLGTVFSGKDTQYF.

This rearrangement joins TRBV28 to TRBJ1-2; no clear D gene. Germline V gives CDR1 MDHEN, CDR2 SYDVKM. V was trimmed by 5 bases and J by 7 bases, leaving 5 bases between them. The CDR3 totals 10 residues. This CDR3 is CASSRIGYTF. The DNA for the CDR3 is TGTGCCAGCAGTAGGATTGGCTACACCTTC.

DNA for the CDR3: TGCAGCGTCCAAAAGGTGGTGGGGGGAGAGACCCAGTACTTC. It encodes CSVQKVVGGETQYF. V usage is TRBV29-1 and J usage is TRBJ2-5; D is possibly TRBD2 (6 bases). The CDR3 has 14 residues. The ends were cut back, 6 bases at V and 4 bases at J, with 18 bases in the middle. Per the germline V gene, CDR1 is SQVTM and CDR2 is ANQGSEA.

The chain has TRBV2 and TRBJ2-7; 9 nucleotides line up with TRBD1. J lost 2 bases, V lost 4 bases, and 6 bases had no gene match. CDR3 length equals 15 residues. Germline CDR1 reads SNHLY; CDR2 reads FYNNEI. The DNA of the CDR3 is TGTGCCAGCAGTGGAAGACAGGGGGGCACCTACGAGCAGTACTTC. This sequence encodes CASSGRQGGTYEQYF.

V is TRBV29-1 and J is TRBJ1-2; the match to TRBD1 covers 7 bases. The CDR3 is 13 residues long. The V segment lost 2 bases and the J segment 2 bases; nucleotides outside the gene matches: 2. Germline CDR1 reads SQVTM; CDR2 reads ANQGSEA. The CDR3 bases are TGCAGCGTTGAAAGGGGGCAAAACTATGGCTACACCTTC. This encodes CSVERGQNYGYTF.

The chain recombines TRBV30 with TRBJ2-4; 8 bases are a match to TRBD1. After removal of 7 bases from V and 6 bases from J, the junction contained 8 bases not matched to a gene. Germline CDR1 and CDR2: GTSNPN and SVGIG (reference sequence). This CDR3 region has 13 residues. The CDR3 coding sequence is TGTGCCTTCAATTCAGACAGGGGAAACATTCAGTACTTC. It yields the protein CAFNSDRGNIQYF.

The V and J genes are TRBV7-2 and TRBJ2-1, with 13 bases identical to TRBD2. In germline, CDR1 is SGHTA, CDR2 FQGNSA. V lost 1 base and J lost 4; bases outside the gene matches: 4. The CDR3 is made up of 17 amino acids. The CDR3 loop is CASSLGLAGGWYNEQFF. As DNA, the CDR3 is TGTGCCAGCAGCTTAGGACTAGCGGGAGGATGGTACAATGAGCAGTTCTTC.

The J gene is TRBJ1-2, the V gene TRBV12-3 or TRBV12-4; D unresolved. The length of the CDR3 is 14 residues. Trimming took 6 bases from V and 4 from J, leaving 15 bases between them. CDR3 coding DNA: TGTGCCAGCAGAATCGGACGGACCTCCTATGGCTACACCTTC. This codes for CASRIGRTSYGYTF.

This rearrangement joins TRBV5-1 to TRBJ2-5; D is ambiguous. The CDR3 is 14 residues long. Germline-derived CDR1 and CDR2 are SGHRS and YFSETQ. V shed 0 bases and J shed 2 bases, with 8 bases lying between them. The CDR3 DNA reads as TGCGCCAGCAGCTTGGCCAATAGACAAGAGACCCAGTACTTC. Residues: CASSLANRQETQYF.